This T cell receptor (beta chain) was captured by sequencing in a study of STAT5B mutations in CD4+ large granular lymphocyte leukemia. TCRdb keeps only in-frame clones here, not all; method: immunoSEQ multiplex PCR. Seen here are about 30,000 clones, just under 80% observed once, and the top ten hold just over 2.5%. The CDR3 has 16 residues. The germline V gene has CDR1 KGHSH and CDR2 LQKENI. The V segment lost 1 base and the J segment 1 base; nucleotides outside the gene matches: 5. This sequence was found in a human donor in good health. V usage is TRBV18 and J usage is TRBJ1-1, with 8 bases aligning to TRBD1. The material sequenced was CD4+ T cells from blood buffy coats. CDR3: CASSPRGQASNTEAFF. CDR3 coding DNA: TGTGCCAGCTCACCACGGGGACAGGCTTCGAACACTGAAGCTTTCTTT.